A selection of T cell receptor beta chains follows, all from one sample in a study of T-cell memory formation after mild COVID-19. TCRdb redid the calling of the 5' RACE reads with MiXCR, one entry per CDR3 protein. The sample includes 200,000 to 250,000 distinct CDR3 sequences, approximately 30% of them seen just once. Sequencing input: PBMCs or a T cell subset sorted from them (not recorded which). These receptors came from an adult woman who had mild COVID-19 (a few samples of this study predate the infection). Cell type and time point are not known. Both conserved end residues are part of each CDR3. Each record gives: clone size, V gene, J gene, D gene, CDR3 protein, CDR3 DNA. The D gene is left open where the match is weak. The size field is filled for only some rows; it gives once, few, many or a size class.

>NA|TRBV5-1|TRBJ2-1|TRBD2
CASSLGSGRALNEQFF
TGCGCCAGCAGCTTGGGGAGCGGGAGGGCCCTCAATGAGCAGTTCTTC
>NA|TRBV30|TRBJ2-3|TRBD1
CAWSGQGPDTQYF
TGTGCCTGGAGTGGACAGGGCCCAGATACGCAGTATTTT
>few|TRBV6-1|TRBJ2-5|TRBD2
CASSEWAGGLETQYF
TGTGCCAGCAGTGAATGGGCGGGGGGGCTGGAGACCCAGTACTTC
>NA|TRBV7-9|TRBJ2-2|NA
CASSKASRAVTGELFF
TGTGCCAGCAGTAAAGCCTCACGGGCTGTGACCGGGGAGCTGTTTTTT
>NA|TRBV4-1|TRBJ2-1|NA
CASSQEPQELYNEQFF
TGCGCCAGCAGCCAAGAGCCCCAGGAGTTATACAATGAGCAGTTCTTC
>NA|TRBV10-3|TRBJ2-1|TRBD2
CAISGTSGYNEQFF
TGTGCCATCAGTGGGACTAGCGGCTACAATGAGCAGTTCTTC
>NA|TRBV20-1|TRBJ2-1|TRBD2
CSARVPFPSGGNEQFF
TGCAGTGCTAGAGTACCCTTTCCTAGCGGGGGCAATGAGCAGTTCTTC
>few|TRBV12-3/TRBV12-4|TRBJ2-3|TRBD2
CASSRTSGVYSTDTQYF
TGTGCCAGCAGCAGGACTAGCGGGGTCTATAGCACAGATACGCAGTATTTT
>few|TRBV30|TRBJ2-3|TRBD2
CASLNGRSDTQYF
TGTGCCTCCCTCAACGGGAGGTCAGATACGCAGTATTTT
>few|TRBV12-3/TRBV12-4|TRBJ2-1|TRBD2
CASRSSGYNEQFF
TGTGCCAGCAGGTCTAGCGGGTACAATGAGCAGTTCTTC
>few|TRBV6-2/TRBV6-3|TRBJ2-7|NA
CASSSEAYYEQYF
TGTGCCAGCAGCTCGGAGGCGTACTACGAGCAGTACTTC
>many|TRBV3-1|TRBJ2-7|NA
CASSQGGILPYEQYF
TGTGCCAGCAGCCAAGGAGGGATACTACCCTACGAGCAGTACTTC
>few|TRBV5-6|TRBJ2-2|NA
CASSHGFPGELFF
TGTGCCAGCAGCCACGGGTTCCCCGGGGAGCTGTTTTTT
>NA|TRBV24-1|TRBJ1-3|NA
CATSEPTGDGGDTIYF
TGTGCCACCAGTGAACCGACAGGAGATGGGGGAGACACCATATATTTT
>few|TRBV7-8|TRBJ1-5|NA
CASSLAQGSLGQPQHF
TGTGCCAGCAGCTTAGCGCAGGGTTCCTTAGGGCAGCCCCAGCATTTT
>few|TRBV5-1|TRBJ2-3|NA
CASSLLRSVISTDTQYF
TGCGCCAGCAGCCTTCTTCGGAGCGTGATTTCCACAGATACGCAGTATTTT
>few|TRBV6-2/TRBV6-3|TRBJ2-5|NA
CASSYPRALGETQYF
TGTGCCAGCAGTTACCCCCGCGCCCTCGGGGAGACCCAGTACTTC
>NA|TRBV5-6|TRBJ2-1|NA
CASSFLGNEQFF
TGTGCCAGCAGCTTCCTGGGTAATGAGCAGTTCTTC
>many|TRBV3-1|TRBJ1-5|NA
CASSQVGNQPQHF
TGTGCCAGCAGCCAAGTTGGTAATCAGCCCCAGCATTTT
>NA|TRBV18|TRBJ2-1|NA
CASSLLALDEQFF
TGTGCCAGCTCACTTCTGGCCTTGGATGAGCAGTTCTTC
>NA|TRBV4-1|TRBJ1-5|TRBD1
CASSQDRPNQPQHF
TGCGCCAGCAGCCAGGACAGGCCCAATCAGCCCCAGCATTTT
>NA|TRBV6-2/TRBV6-3|TRBJ1-1|NA
CASSYSAGATEAFF
TGTGCCAGCAGTTACTCGGCAGGAGCCACTGAAGCTTTCTTT
>NA|TRBV5-5|TRBJ1-1|NA
CASSLISGAYPEAFF
TGTGCCAGCAGCTTGATATCCGGGGCCTACCCTGAAGCTTTCTTT